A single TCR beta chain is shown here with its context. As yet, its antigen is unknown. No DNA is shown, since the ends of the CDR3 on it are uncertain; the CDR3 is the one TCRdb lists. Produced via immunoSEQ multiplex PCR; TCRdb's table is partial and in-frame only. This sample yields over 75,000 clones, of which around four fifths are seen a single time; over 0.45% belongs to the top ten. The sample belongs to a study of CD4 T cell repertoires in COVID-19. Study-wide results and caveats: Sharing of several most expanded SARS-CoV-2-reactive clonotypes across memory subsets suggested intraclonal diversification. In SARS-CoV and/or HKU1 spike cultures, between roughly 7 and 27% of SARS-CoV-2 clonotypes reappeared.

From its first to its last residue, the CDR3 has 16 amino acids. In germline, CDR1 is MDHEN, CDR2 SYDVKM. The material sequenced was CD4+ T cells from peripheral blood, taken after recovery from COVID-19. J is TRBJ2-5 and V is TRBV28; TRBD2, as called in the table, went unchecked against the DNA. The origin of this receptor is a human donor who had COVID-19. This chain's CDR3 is CASSTSRLAGRETQYF.